These 19 T cell receptor beta chains came from one sample sequenced in a study of OX40 agonist ivuxolimab in advanced cancers. Measured with immunoSEQ multiplex PCR; TCRdb has only the in-frame clones, and not every one. Of 70,000 or so clones listed, over 80% are singletons. The source material was CD4+ or CD8+ T cells sorted from blood, sampled in a trial of the OX40 agonist ivuxolimab. The receptors come from an adult with an advanced solid tumor such as melanoma, head and neck, liver or kidney cancer.

This chain links TRBV5-4 with TRBJ2-7; 10 bases line up with TRBD1. This CDR3 comprises 15 residues. The V and J ends lost 4 bases and 6 bases, in that order; junction bases with no gene match: 10. Germline V CDR1 and CDR2: SGHNT, YYREEE (reference sequence). This CDR3 reads CASSLQGDRGAEQYF. In DNA, the CDR3 is TGTGCCAGCAGCCTGCAAGGGGACAGGGGCGCCGAGCAGTACTTC.

V gene TRBV1 combines with J gene TRBJ1-1; the table gives TRBD1 as D, unverified against the DNA. TRBV1 counts as a pseudogene. This CDR3 contains 14 residues. The CDR3 nucleotides are TGCACCAGCAGCCCTCAGACAGGGGAGACTGAAGCTTTCTTT. Protein product: CTSSPQTGETEAFF.

This clone was seen more than once but under ten times. This chain uses TRBV7-2 with TRBJ2-5, with 9 bases that match TRBD2. The germline V gene has CDR1 SGHTA and CDR2 FQGNSA. With 2 bases clipped from V and 4 bases from J, the junction kept 11 bases outside the gene matches. The CDR3 is 17 amino acids. The CDR3 DNA follows: TGTGCCAGCAGCTTATTGCCAGCGGGAGGATTTGGAGAGACCCAGTACTTC. Residues: CASSLLPAGGFGETQYF.

The J gene is TRBJ1-1, the V gene TRBV5-1; D is uncertain. This CDR3 has 13 amino acids. CDR1 is SGHRS and CDR2 is YFSETQ in the germline V gene. V shed 3 bases and J shed 0 bases, with 6 bases lying between them. The CDR3: CASSSGMNTEAFF. For the CDR3, the DNA is TGCGCCAGCAGCTCGGGGATGAACACTGAAGCTTTCTTT.

This chain connects TRBV19 to TRBJ1-2; D remains unclear. This CDR3 has 16 residues. Germline V gene data show CDR1 as LNHDA and CDR2 as SQIVND (reference sequence). V was cut by 6 bases and J by 1 base, with 18 bases left in between. The CDR3 reads CASRARYAGINYGYTF. Written as DNA, the CDR3 is TGTGCCAGTAGGGCGAGGTACGCCGGGATTAACTATGGCTACACCTTC. Filled out from reference TRBV19 and TRBJ1-2, the complete variable domain reads DGGITQSPKYLFRKEGQNVTLSCEQNLNHDAMYWYRQDPGQGLRLIYYSQIVNDFQKGDIAEGYSVSREKKESFPLTVTSAQKNPTAFYLCASRARYAGINYGYTFGSGTRLTVV.

The chain carries TRBV27 and TRBJ1-5; no definite D call. The ends were cut back, 3 bases at V and 4 bases at J, with 10 bases in the middle. Per germline, CDR1 MNHEY and CDR2 SMNVEV (reference sequence). The CDR3 is made up of 14 amino acids. CDR3 protein: CASSFRPGNQPQHF. CDR3 nucleotides: TGTGCCAGCAGTTTCCGACCCGGGAATCAGCCCCAGCATTTT.

This clone appeared a single time. The chain couples TRBV7-8 to TRBJ2-7; a weak D match, TRBD1 (5 bases). The germline V gene has CDR1 SGHVS and CDR2 FQNEAQ. Trimming removed 4 bases at V and 1 base at J, with 11 bases between. The CDR3 runs 14 residues. The CDR3 coding sequence is TGTGCCAGCAGCTGGCAGGGCGGATCCTACGAGCAGTACTTC. It encodes CASSWQGGSYEQYF.

The chain carries TRBV4-1 and TRBJ1-6; possibly TRBD1 for D (5 bases). CDR3 length: 18 amino acids. The V end was cut by 4 bases, the J end by 2 bases, with 18 bases between. Germline loops: CDR1 MGHRA, CDR2 YSYEKL. The CDR3 coding sequence is TGCGCCAGCAGCCCACTCCCGCCAGACAGCCCCTATAATTCACCCCTCCACTTT. Translation gives CASSPLPPDSPYNSPLHF.

This clone is a singleton in its sample. The chain recombines TRBV6-4 with TRBJ1-2; D remains ambiguous. Germline loops: CDR1 MRHNA, CDR2 SNTAGT. V lost 8 bases, J lost 1 base, and 26 bases lay in between. This CDR3 is built from 18 residues. The CDR3 nucleotides are TGTGCCAGCTCCTTAACTCGACAAGGACCGGCCGGTAACTATGGCTACACCTTC. It encodes CASSLTRQGPAGNYGYTF.

V and J are TRBV4-3 and TRBJ1-4; no clear D. CDR1 and CDR2 from the germline V gene are LGHNA and YSLEER. This CDR3 contains 16 residues. V lost 0 bases to trimming and J lost 5 bases, with 13 bases between them. CDR3 loop: CASSQDGKYTNEKLFF. The CDR3 DNA reads as TGCGCCAGCAGCCAAGATGGGAAGTATACCAATGAAAAACTGTTTTTT.

This CDR3 reads CAWSHRGGTDTQYF. The CDR3 DNA is TGTGCCTGGAGCCACAGGGGGGGCACAGATACGCAGTATTTT. The rearrangement links TRBV30 to TRBJ2-3, with 8 bases that match TRBD1. In germline, CDR1 is GTSNPN, CDR2 SVGIG (reference sequence). The CDR3 runs to 14 residues. Trimming took 3 bases from V and 1 from J; bases not matched to a gene: 3.

In this sample, this clone turned up once. The chain recombines TRBV10-3 with TRBJ1-2, with unresolved D. Trimming took off 3 bases at V and 1 base at J, with 15 bases between the two ends. Germline V lookup: CDR1 ENHRY, CDR2 SYGVKD. This CDR3 has 16 amino acids. The CDR3 DNA reads TGTGCCATCAGTGACTCCGGGCTGGGTAGTAACTATGGCTACACCTTC. Translating it yields CAISDSGLGSNYGYTF.

CDR3 sequence: CATTRSPLNTGELFF. The CDR3 coding sequence is TGTGCCACCACCCGCTCGCCCCTGAACACCGGGGAGCTGTTTTTT. The J gene is TRBJ2-2, the V gene TRBV28; D is undetermined. The CDR3 consists of 15 residues. The V end was cut by 10 bases, the J end by 1 base, with 16 bases between. In germline, CDR1 is MDHEN, CDR2 SYDVKM.

The chain uses TRBV29-1 and TRBJ2-3; maybe TRBD1 (6 bases). Germline V gene sequence: CDR1 SQVTM, CDR2 ANQGSEA. V lost 3 bases and J lost 4, with 20 bases in between. The CDR3 extends over 16 amino acids. CDR3 in DNA: TGCAGCGTTGATACCGCGAAACAGGGTGCCCCAGATACGCAGTATTTT. Its protein is CSVDTAKQGAPDTQYF.

This rearrangement joins TRBV10-1 to TRBJ1-6; no firm D call. This CDR3 spans 12 amino acids. V lost 3 bases, J lost 8 bases, and 5 bases lay in between. Germline V gene lookup returns CDR1 WNHNN and CDR2 SYGVQD (reference sequence). The CDR3 here is CASSDRYSPLHF. In DNA, the CDR3 is TGCGCCAGCAGTGACCGATATTCACCCCTCCACTTT.

V and J are TRBV4-1 and TRBJ1-5; D not certain. Germline CDR1 and CDR2: MGHRA and YSYEKL. The V end lost 0 bases, the J end lost 0 bases, and 6 bases lay between the germline ends. The CDR3 spans 15 residues. The CDR3 loop reads CASSQELISNQPQHF. CDR3 sequence (DNA): TGCGCCAGCAGCCAAGAGCTCATTAGCAATCAGCCCCAGCATTTT.

In its sample, this clone was seen a few times. The genes are TRBV6-5 and TRBJ1-2; D is unresolved. The germline CDR1 and CDR2 sequences are MNHEY and SVGAGI. Trimming stripped 4 bases from V and 8 bases from J, with 14 bases between. The CDR3 has 13 amino acids. This CDR3 is CASSWPLSGGYTF. The CDR3 DNA reads TGTGCCAGCAGTTGGCCCCTTTCTGGCGGCTACACCTTC.

The CDR3 sequence is CASSPQGAPWAFF. The CDR3 bases are TGTGCCAGCAGCCCACAGGGGGCCCCGTGGGCTTTCTTT. The chain combines TRBV7-9 with TRBJ1-1; the match to TRBD1 covers 9 bases. The CDR3 has 13 amino acids. V trimming: 5 bases; J trimming: 11 bases; junction bases outside the gene matches: 9. From germline, CDR1 is SEHNR and CDR2 FQNEAQ (reference sequence).

CDR3 in DNA: TGTGCCAGCAGTCTGCTAAACGACAGGGGGAGGGAGCAGTACTTC. Translating gives CASSLLNDRGREQYF. This chain connects TRBV27 to TRBJ2-7; TRBD1 matches at 9 bases. CDR3 length: 15 amino acids. Germline V lookup: CDR1 MNHEY, CDR2 SMNVEV (reference sequence). V gave up 5 bases and J gave up 7 bases; unmatched junction bases: 12.